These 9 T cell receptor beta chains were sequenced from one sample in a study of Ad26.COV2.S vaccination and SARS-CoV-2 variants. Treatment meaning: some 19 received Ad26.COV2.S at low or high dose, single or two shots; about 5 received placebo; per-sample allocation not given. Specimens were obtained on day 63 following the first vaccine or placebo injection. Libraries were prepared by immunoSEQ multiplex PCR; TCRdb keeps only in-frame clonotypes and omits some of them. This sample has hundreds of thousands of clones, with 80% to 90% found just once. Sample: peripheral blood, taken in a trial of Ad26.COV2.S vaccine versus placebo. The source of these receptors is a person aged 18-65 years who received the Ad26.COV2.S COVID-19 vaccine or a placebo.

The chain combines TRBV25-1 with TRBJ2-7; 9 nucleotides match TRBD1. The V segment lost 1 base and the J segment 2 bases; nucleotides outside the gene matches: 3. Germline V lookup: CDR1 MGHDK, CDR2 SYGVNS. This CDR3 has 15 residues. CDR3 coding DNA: TGTGCCAGCAGTGAATTAGGGACAGGGCCCTACGAGCAGTACTTC. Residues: CASSELGTGPYEQYF.

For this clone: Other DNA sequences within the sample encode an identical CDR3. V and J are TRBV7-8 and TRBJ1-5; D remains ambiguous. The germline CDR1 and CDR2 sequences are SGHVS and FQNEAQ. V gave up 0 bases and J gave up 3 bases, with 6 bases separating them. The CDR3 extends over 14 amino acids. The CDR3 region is CASSLAGYNQPQHF. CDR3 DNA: TGTGCCAGCAGCTTAGCGGGTTACAATCAGCCCCAGCATTTT.

As DNA, the CDR3 is TGTGCCAGCAGTTACGGGGTGGGGGAAATCCGAAACACCATATATTTT. It translates to CASSYGVGEIRNTIYF. The genes are TRBV6-5 and TRBJ1-3; D perhaps matches TRBD1 (5 bases). V was trimmed by 2 bases and J by 5 bases, leaving 16 bases between them. The CDR3 runs 16 residues. Germline CDR1 is MNHEY and CDR2 is SVGAGI.

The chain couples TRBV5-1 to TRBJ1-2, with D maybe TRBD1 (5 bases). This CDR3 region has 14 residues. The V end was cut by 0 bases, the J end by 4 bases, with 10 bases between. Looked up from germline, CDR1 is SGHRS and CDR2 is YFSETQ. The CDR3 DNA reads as TGCGCCAGCAGCTTGGAACAGGCGATCTATGGCTACACCTTC. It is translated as CASSLEQAIYGYTF. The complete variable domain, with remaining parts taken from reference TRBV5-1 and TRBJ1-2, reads KAGVTQTPRYLIKTRGQQVTLSCSPISGHRSVSWYQQTPGQGLQFLFEYFSETQRNKGNFPGRFSGRQFSNSRSEMNVSTLELGDSALYLCASSLEQAIYGYTFGSGTRLTVV.

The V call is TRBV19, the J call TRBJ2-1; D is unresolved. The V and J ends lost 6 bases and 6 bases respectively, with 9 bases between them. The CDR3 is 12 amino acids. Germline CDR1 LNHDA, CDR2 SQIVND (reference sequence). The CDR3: CASRGSPNEQFF. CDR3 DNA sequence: TGTGCCAGTAGAGGGTCCCCCAATGAGCAGTTCTTC.

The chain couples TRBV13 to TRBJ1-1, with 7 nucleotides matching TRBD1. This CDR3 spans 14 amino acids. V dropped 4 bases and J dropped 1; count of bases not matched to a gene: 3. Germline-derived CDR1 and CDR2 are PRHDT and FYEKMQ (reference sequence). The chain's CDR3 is CASSSGTANTEAFF. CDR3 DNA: TGTGCCAGCAGCTCCGGGACAGCGAACACTGAAGCTTTCTTT.

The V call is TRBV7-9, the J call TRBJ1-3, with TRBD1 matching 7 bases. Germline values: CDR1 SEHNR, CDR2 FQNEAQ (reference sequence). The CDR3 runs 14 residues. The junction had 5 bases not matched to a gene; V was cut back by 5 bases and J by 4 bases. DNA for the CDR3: TGTGCCAGCAGCCTTGGGGGACAGGGAAACACCATATATTTT. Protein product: CASSLGGQGNTIYF.

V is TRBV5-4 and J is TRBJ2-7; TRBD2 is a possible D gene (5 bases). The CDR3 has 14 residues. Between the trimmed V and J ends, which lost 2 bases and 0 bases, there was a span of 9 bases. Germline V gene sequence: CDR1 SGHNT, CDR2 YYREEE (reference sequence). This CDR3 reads CASSFGLHSYEQYF. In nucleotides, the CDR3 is TGTGCCAGCAGCTTCGGACTGCACTCCTACGAGCAGTACTTC.

In DNA form, the CDR3 reads TGTGCCAACAGGGCGGGAGAGGTGAATGAGCAGTTCTTC. Translation gives CANRAGEVNEQFF. The V call is TRBV10-3, the J call TRBJ2-1, with D perhaps matching TRBD2 (7 bases). Germline V lookup: CDR1 ENHRY, CDR2 SYGVKD. The CDR3 totals 13 residues. V shed 10 bases and J shed 7 bases, with 17 bases lying between them.